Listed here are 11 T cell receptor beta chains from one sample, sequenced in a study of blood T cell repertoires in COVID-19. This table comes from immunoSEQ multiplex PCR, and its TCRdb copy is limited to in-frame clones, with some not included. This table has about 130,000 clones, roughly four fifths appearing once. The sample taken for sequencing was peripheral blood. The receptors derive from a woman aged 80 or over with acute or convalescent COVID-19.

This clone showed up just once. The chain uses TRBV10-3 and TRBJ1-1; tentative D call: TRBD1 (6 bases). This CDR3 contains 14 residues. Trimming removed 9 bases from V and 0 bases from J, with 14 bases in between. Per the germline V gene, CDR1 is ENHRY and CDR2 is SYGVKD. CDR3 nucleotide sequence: TGTGCCATTTCCACGGGGGGGCTGAACACTGAAGCTTTCTTT. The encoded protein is CAISTGGLNTEAFF.

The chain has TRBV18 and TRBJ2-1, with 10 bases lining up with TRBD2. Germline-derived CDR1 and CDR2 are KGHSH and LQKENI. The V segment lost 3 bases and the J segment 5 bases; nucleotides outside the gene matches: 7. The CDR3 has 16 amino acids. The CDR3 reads CASSPPSGLANNEQFF. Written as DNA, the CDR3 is TGTGCCAGCTCACCGCCTTCGGGACTAGCGAACAATGAGCAGTTCTTC.

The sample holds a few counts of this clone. The CDR3, as DNA: TGTGCCAGCAGCCCCTCGGGAGGGGCAAATGAAAAACTGTTTTTT. Protein: CASSPSGGANEKLFF. V is TRBV3-1 (or the pseudogene TRBV3-2) and J is TRBJ1-4; TRBD1 might be the D (5 bases). The CDR3 contains 15 residues. Trimming took 4 bases from V and 5 from J, leaving 14 bases between them. Per the germline V gene, CDR1 is LGHDT and CDR2 is YNNKEL (reference sequence).

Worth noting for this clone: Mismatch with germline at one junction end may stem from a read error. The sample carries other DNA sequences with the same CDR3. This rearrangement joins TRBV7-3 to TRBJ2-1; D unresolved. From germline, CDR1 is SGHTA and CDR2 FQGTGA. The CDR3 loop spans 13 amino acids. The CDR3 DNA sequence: TGCGCCAGCAGCCAGACACGCCACAATGAGCAGTTCTTC. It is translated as CASSQTRHNEQFF. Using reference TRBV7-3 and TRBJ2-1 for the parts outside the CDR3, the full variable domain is GAGVSQTPSNKVTEKGKYVELRCDPISGHTALYWYRQSLGQGPEFLIYFQGTGAADDSGLPNDRFFAVRPEGSVSTLKIQRTERGDSAVYLCASSQTRHNEQFFGPGTRLTVL.

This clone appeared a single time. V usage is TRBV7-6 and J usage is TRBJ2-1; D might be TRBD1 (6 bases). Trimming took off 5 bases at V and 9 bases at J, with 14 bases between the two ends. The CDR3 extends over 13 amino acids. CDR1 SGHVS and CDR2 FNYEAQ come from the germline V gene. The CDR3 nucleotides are TGTGCCAGCAGCCGAGACAGGCTGGGTGAGCAGTTCTTC. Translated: CASSRDRLGEQFF.

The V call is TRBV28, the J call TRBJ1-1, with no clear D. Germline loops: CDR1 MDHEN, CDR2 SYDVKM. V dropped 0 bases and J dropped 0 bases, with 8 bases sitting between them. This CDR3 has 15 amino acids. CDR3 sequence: CASSLWIDMNTEAFF. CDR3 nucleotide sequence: TGTGCCAGCAGTTTATGGATAGACATGAACACTGAAGCTTTCTTT. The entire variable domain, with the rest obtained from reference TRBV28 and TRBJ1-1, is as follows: DVKVTQSSRYLVKRTGEKVFLECVQDMDHENMFWYRQDPGLGLRLIYFSYDVKMKEKGDIPEGYSVSREKKERFSLILESASTNQTSMYLCASSLWIDMNTEAFFGQGTRLTVV.

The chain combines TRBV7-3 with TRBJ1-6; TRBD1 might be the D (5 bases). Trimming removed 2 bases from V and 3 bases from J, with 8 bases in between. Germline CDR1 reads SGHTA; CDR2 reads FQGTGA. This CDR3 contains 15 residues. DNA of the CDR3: TGTGCCAGCAGCTTACAGGGAAACTATAATTCACCCCTCCACTTT. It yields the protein CASSLQGNYNSPLHF.

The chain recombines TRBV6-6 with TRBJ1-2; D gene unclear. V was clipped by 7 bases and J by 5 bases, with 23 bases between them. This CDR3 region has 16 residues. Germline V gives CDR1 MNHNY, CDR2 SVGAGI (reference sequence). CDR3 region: CASTDSGRNGDYGYTF. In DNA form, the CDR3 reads TGTGCCAGCACCGATTCGGGCCGGAACGGGGATTATGGCTACACCTTC.

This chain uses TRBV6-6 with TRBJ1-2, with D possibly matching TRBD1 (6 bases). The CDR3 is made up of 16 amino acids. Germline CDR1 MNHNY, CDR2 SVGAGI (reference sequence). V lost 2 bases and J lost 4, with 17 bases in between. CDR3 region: CASSYKRGAQGYGYTF. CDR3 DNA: TGTGCCAGCAGTTACAAGCGGGGGGCGCAGGGCTATGGCTACACCTTC.

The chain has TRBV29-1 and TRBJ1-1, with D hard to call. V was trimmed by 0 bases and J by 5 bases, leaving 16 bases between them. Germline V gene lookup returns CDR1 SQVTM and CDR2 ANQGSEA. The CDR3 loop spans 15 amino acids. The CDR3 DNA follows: TGCAGCGTTGAAGACACAGTGTGGGTATGGACTGAAGCTTTCTTT. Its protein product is CSVEDTVWVWTEAFF.

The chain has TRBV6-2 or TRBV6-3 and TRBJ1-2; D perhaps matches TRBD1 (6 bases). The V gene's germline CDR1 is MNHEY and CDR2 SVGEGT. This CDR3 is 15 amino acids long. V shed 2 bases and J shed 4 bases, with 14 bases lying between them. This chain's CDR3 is CASSYSRGRGYGYTF. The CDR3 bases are TGTGCCAGCAGTTACAGCAGGGGTCGAGGCTATGGCTACACCTTC.